One T cell receptor beta chain is described in this entry. Assay used: immunoSEQ multiplex PCR; TCRdb lists only in-frame clones, some missing. The sample includes about 660,000 clones, approximately 87% of them seen just once. This entry is derived from a study of shared T cell receptors in the human thymus. V was trimmed by 4 bases and J by 5 bases, leaving 9 bases between them. CDR1 is MNHEY, CDR2 SMNVEV, per germline (reference sequence). This CDR3 has 13 residues. These same records also appear under a second study, on human thymus T cells. That paper states: Resections were taken during corrective heart surgery, and the thymus tissue came from these. Among unrelated individuals, related research reported thymic repertoires that overlapped highly.

The sample consisted of thymocytes. The TCR sequence derives from a boy under three years old with a congenital heart defect. The chain uses TRBV27 and TRBJ1-5; D ambiguous. Here the CDR3 DNA reads TGTGCCAGCAGTTCACTCAGGTATCAGCCCCAGCATTTT. Encoded protein: CASSSLRYQPQHF.